Only a few counts were recorded for the clone carrying this T cell receptor beta chain. No antigen is known for it. The data stem from a study of T-cell memory formation after mild COVID-19. Regarding the study as a whole: In pre-infection memory, a portion of responding clones appeared, which suggested that cross-reactive memory joined.

This CDR3 is 16 amino acids long. V lost 5 bases, J lost 5 bases, and 8 bases stayed unmatched. Germline CDR1 SEHNR, CDR2 FQNEAQ (reference sequence). Each CDR3 protein gets one entry after TCRdb re-called the 5' RACE reads with MiXCR. Among about 440,000 distinct CDR3 sequences listed, 20% were seen once. The sequence was obtained from an adult woman who had mild COVID-19 (a few samples of this study predate the infection). Cell type and time point are not known. The V and J genes are TRBV7-9 and TRBJ2-3; 12 positions agree with TRBD1. Sequencing used PBMCs or a T cell subset sorted from them (not recorded which). The chain's CDR3 is CASSPRDRGPGDTQYF. The DNA for the CDR3 is TGTGCCAGCAGCCCTAGGGACAGGGGGCCGGGAGATACGCAGTATTTT.